These 32 T cell receptor beta chains were sequenced from one sample in a study of control samples from healthy donors and cancer patients. Produced via immunoSEQ multiplex PCR; TCRdb's table is partial and in-frame only. The sample yields about 57,000 clones, about 91% seen once. Sequencing input: PBMCs. The receptors shown here come from a man aged 25-40 years with colorectal cancer.

The chain combines TRBV5-1 with TRBJ1-3; D is uncertain. Germline V lookup: CDR1 SGHRS, CDR2 YFSETQ. V was cut by 2 bases and J by 0 bases, with 9 bases left in between. This CDR3 has 15 residues. In DNA, the CDR3 is TGCGCCAGCAGCTTCCTCGGGGTCTCTGGAAACACCATATATTTT. Translated: CASSFLGVSGNTIYF.

In its sample, this clone was seen once. At one of its ends the junction is not consistent with the germline gene, which may arise from a read error. The rearrangement links TRBV2 to TRBJ2-6; TRBD2 is a possible D gene (6 bases). The CDR3 length is 18 residues. Looked up from germline, CDR1 is SNHLY and CDR2 is FYNNEI. Here the CDR3 DNA reads TGTGCCAGCATTGAACTTGAGGAGGGCTACTCTGGGGCCAACGTCCTGACTTTC. Residues: CASIELEEGYSGANVLTF.

The chain joins TRBV7-9 to TRBJ1-2; possibly TRBD1 for D (6 bases). The CDR3 contains 19 residues. Germline V gene lookup returns CDR1 SEHNR and CDR2 FQNEAQ (reference sequence). The V gene lost 6 bases and the J gene lost 6 bases, with 32 bases spanning the gap. DNA for the CDR3: TGTGCCAGCAGTCCTCCCCCCATATTCCCCGTGGGGGGGGGCGATGGCTACACCTTC. Residues: CASSPPPIFPVGGGDGYTF.

V and J are TRBV7-2 and TRBJ1-2; 11 bases agree with TRBD1. The CDR3 is 16 residues long. With 8 bases clipped from V and 5 bases from J, the junction kept 13 bases outside the gene matches. Germline loops: CDR1 SGHTA, CDR2 FQGNSA. The CDR3 sequence: CASSPSRTGGGYGYTF. The CDR3 DNA follows: TGTGCCAGCTCCCCCAGCAGGACAGGGGGCGGTTATGGCTACACCTTC. The variable domain in full, with the rest retrieved from reference TRBV7-2 and TRBJ1-2, is GAGVSQSPSNKVTEKGKDVELRCDPISGHTALYWYRQSLGQGLEFLIYFQGNSAPDKSGLPSDRFSAERTGGSVSTLTIQRTQQEDSAVYLCASSPSRTGGGYGYTFGSGTRLTVV.

The chain joins TRBV6-5 to TRBJ1-4; no definite D call. V shed 6 bases and J shed 5 bases, with 13 bases lying between them. This CDR3 spans 14 amino acids. Germline CDR1 reads MNHEY; CDR2 reads SVGAGI. The CDR3 nucleotides read TGTGCCAGCAGCTCTCGGGCTGAAAATGAAAAACTGTTTTTT. Its protein is CASSSRAENEKLFF.

This chain connects TRBV19 to TRBJ1-5; the match to TRBD1 covers 9 bases. Germline assignment: CDR1 LNHDA and CDR2 SQIVND (reference sequence). This CDR3 spans 14 amino acids. V was clipped by 4 bases and J by 5 bases; unmatched bases: 3. The CDR3 DNA reads TGTGCCAGTAGTACAACAGGGGGCGATCAGCCCCAGCATTTT. Its translation: CASSTTGGDQPQHF.

The rearrangement joins TRBV5-4 to TRBJ2-7, with D uncertain. V lost 0 bases and J lost 1, with 14 bases in between. In germline, CDR1 is SGHNT, CDR2 YYREEE (reference sequence). CDR3 length equals 16 residues. CDR3 protein: CASSLEGSYLSYEQYF. For the CDR3, the DNA is TGTGCCAGCAGCTTGGAGGGCAGTTATTTATCCTACGAGCAGTACTTC.

There are a few counts of this clone. V and J are TRBV4-3 and TRBJ1-4, with D hard to call. Germline V gives CDR1 LGHNA, CDR2 YSLEER. V shed 0 bases and J shed 2 bases, with 22 bases lying between them. The length of the CDR3 is 20 residues. The CDR3: CASSQELQAVGRLTNEKLFF. The CDR3, as DNA: TGCGCCAGCAGCCAAGAGTTGCAGGCTGTAGGTCGGTTGACTAATGAAAAACTGTTTTTT.

This chain links TRBV7-2 with TRBJ2-7; 7 nucleotides line up with TRBD1. Germline V CDR1 and CDR2: SGHTA, FQGNSA. Losses at the gene ends were 4 bases for V and 2 bases for J; bases not matched to a gene: 11. CDR3 length equals 16 residues. The DNA of the CDR3 is TGTGCCAGCAGCTCCCGGGCGACAGGGATTCCCTACGAGCAGTACTTC. Protein: CASSSRATGIPYEQYF.

The rearrangement joins TRBV7-2 to TRBJ2-5, with TRBD2 identical over 16 bases. CDR1 is SGHTA and CDR2 is FQGNSA in the germline V gene. V lost 2 bases, J lost 5 bases, and 11 bases stayed unmatched. The CDR3 is 19 amino acids. In DNA form, the CDR3 reads TGTGCCAGCAGCTTATCGTCGGGGACTAGCGGGGGGGCCTGGGAGACCCAGTACTTC. Residues: CASSLSSGTSGGAWETQYF.

The chain employs TRBV3-1 (or the pseudogene TRBV3-2) and TRBJ1-5; no definite D call. V shed 4 bases and J shed 6 bases, with 13 bases lying between them. The CDR3 consists of 14 residues. The germline gives CDR1 LGHDT, CDR2 YNNKEL (reference sequence). As DNA, the CDR3 is TGTGCCAGCAGCCCCTCTCAGGTGGGTCAGCCCCAGCATTTT. It translates to CASSPSQVGQPQHF.

This clone was seen just once. CDR3 protein: CASSMPQGDPLNTEAFF. The CDR3 bases are TGTGCCAGTAGTATGCCACAGGGGGACCCCTTGAACACTGAAGCTTTCTTT. The V call is TRBV19, the J call TRBJ1-1, with 8 bases identical to TRBD1. CDR1 and CDR2 from the germline V gene are LNHDA and SQIVND (reference sequence). The CDR3 covers 17 residues. V shed 3 bases, J shed 0 bases, and the junction held 9 bases outside the gene matches. Drawing the rest from reference TRBV19 and TRBJ1-1, the complete variable domain is DGGITQSPKYLFRKEGQNVTLSCEQNLNHDAMYWYRQDPGQGLRLIYYSQIVNDFQKGDIAEGYSVSREKKESFPLTVTSAQKNPTAFYLCASSMPQGDPLNTEAFFGQGTRLTVV.

A single count supports this clone. The chain links TRBV4-2 to TRBJ2-2, with 9 bases that match TRBD1. The germline V gene encodes CDR1 LGHNA and CDR2 YNFKEQ. V lost 1 base, J lost 3 bases, and 6 bases stayed unmatched. The CDR3 is 17 residues long. The CDR3 coding sequence is TGTGCCAGCAGCCAAGTATTGGGACAGGGCGACACCGGGGAGCTGTTTTTT. Translated: CASSQVLGQGDTGELFF.

This chain links TRBV13 with TRBJ1-4; D remains unclear. The CDR3 runs 16 residues. Trimming left V 0 bases short and J 0 bases short, with 8 bases between. CDR1 PRHDT and CDR2 FYEKMQ come from the germline V gene (reference sequence). CDR3 in DNA: TGTGCCAGCAGCTTAGGCCTCCGAACAACTAATGAAAAACTGTTTTTT. Translating gives CASSLGLRTTNEKLFF.

The J gene is TRBJ1-5, the V gene TRBV5-5, with D maybe TRBD1 (5 bases). V dropped 4 bases and J dropped 5 bases, with 7 bases sitting between them. This CDR3 is 12 amino acids long. Per the germline V gene, CDR1 is SGHKS and CDR2 is YYEKEE (reference sequence). CDR3 in DNA: TGTGCCAGCAGCAAACAGGATCAGCCCCAGCATTTT. Its translation is CASSKQDQPQHF.

The V gene is TRBV6-2 or TRBV6-3, the J gene TRBJ2-5, with D perhaps TRBD2 (6 bases). V was pared by 2 bases and J by 2 bases, with 12 bases between. Germline loops: CDR1 MNHEY, CDR2 SVGEGT. The CDR3 is made up of 15 amino acids. As DNA, the CDR3 is TGTGCCAGCAGTTACGGCGGCGGACTACAAGAGACCCAGTACTTC. It yields the protein CASSYGGGLQETQYF.

J is TRBJ1-5 and V is TRBV24-1; no definite D call. Germline V gene data show CDR1 as KGHDR and CDR2 as SFDVKD. The CDR3 spans 14 residues. V was clipped by 9 bases and J by 2 bases, with 13 bases between them. The CDR3 nucleotides are TGTGCCACCGCCGCACCTGGGGGCAATCAGCCCCAGCATTTT. Translated: CATAAPGGNQPQHF.

This clone was seen a single time. The chain employs TRBV4-3 and TRBJ1-6, with D tentatively TRBD1 (5 bases). Per the germline V gene, CDR1 is LGHNA and CDR2 is YSLEER. This CDR3 is 17 amino acids long. Deletions cut 0 bases from V and 5 bases from J, with 14 bases between. The chain's CDR3 is CASSQDPAGNHNSPLHF. DNA for the CDR3: TGCGCCAGCAGCCAAGACCCAGCAGGGAACCATAATTCACCCCTCCACTTT.

The chain links TRBV25-1 to TRBJ2-5; 12 nucleotides line up with TRBD2. Trimming took 8 bases from V and 5 from J; bases not matched to a gene: 15. There are 17 residues in the CDR3. Germline V lookup: CDR1 MGHDK, CDR2 SYGVNS. The CDR3 here is CASYSSGGVQPSETQYF. The DNA for the CDR3 is TGTGCCAGCTACTCTAGCGGGGGGGTTCAACCCTCCGAGACCCAGTACTTC.

The chain has TRBV11-2 and TRBJ2-5; no clear D. The CDR3 contains 13 residues. CDR1 is SGHAT, CDR2 FQNNGV, per germline. Trimming shortened V by 3 bases and J by 5 bases, and 10 bases separated the two germline ends. Here the CDR3 reads CASSFGFGETQYF. Here the CDR3 DNA reads TGTGCCAGCAGCTTTGGCTTTGGGGAGACCCAGTACTTC.

The genes are TRBV24-1 and TRBJ2-1; 11 bases are shared with TRBD1. Trimming cost V 9 bases and J 0 bases; bases outside gene matches: 9. CDR1 is KGHDR and CDR2 is SFDVKD in the germline V gene. The CDR3 has 17 residues. CDR3 sequence (DNA): TGTGCCACCGGACAGGGGGCCCCCTTCGGCTCCTACAATGAGCAGTTCTTC. Amino acids: CATGQGAPFGSYNEQFF.

The V call is TRBV7-2, the J call TRBJ2-1; maybe TRBD1 (6 bases). Looked up from germline, CDR1 is SGHTA and CDR2 is FQGNSA. With 5 bases removed from V and 0 bases from J, the gap between germline ends came to 17 bases. This CDR3 contains 17 residues. DNA for the CDR3: TGTGCCAGCAGCCCTCACTCAGGGGTTTACTCCTACAATGAGCAGTTCTTC. Its protein is CASSPHSGVYSYNEQFF.

This chain links TRBV6-4 with TRBJ2-6, with a possible D match to TRBD2 (6 bases). Germline assignment: CDR1 MRHNA and CDR2 SNTAGT. V lost 3 bases, J lost 1 base, and 7 bases lay in between. CDR3 length equals 15 residues. This CDR3 reads CASSERESGANVLTF. The CDR3 DNA sequence: TGTGCCAGCAGTGAGCGGGAATCTGGGGCCAACGTCCTGACTTTC.

The chain recombines TRBV11-2 with TRBJ2-3; no firm D call. V was clipped by 1 base and J by 2 bases, with 19 bases between them. CDR3 length: 18 residues. Germline V gene lookup returns CDR1 SGHAT and CDR2 FQNNGV. CDR3 loop: CASSLVPPYGPHTDTQYF. The CDR3 DNA sequence: TGTGCCAGCAGCTTAGTGCCCCCTTATGGCCCACACACAGATACGCAGTATTTT.

The chain joins TRBV18 to TRBJ1-2, with TRBD1 as a possible D gene (5 bases). The CDR3 sequence is 14 residues long. The V gene's germline CDR1 is KGHSH and CDR2 LQKENI. The V end lost 3 bases, the J end lost 3 bases, and 11 bases lay between the germline ends. CDR3 DNA sequence: TGTGCCAGCTCACCCTGGACAACCGACTATGGCTACACCTTC. It encodes CASSPWTTDYGYTF.

This sequence joins TRBV27 and TRBJ2-7; 7 nucleotides match TRBD1. The V segment lost 2 bases and the J segment 3 bases; nucleotides outside the gene matches: 13. Germline CDR1 is MNHEY and CDR2 is SMNVEV (reference sequence). The CDR3 has 17 residues. CDR3 residues: CASSLKLLRDRYYEQYF. The CDR3 DNA sequence: TGTGCCAGCAGTTTAAAATTGCTTCGGGACAGATACTACGAGCAGTACTTC.

This clone was seen just once. The chain combines TRBV7-6 with TRBJ1-6, with 10 positions matching TRBD1. Trimming cost V 4 bases and J 8 bases; bases outside gene matches: 8. Germline CDR1 is SGHVS and CDR2 is FNYEAQ. The CDR3 runs 16 residues. CDR3 in amino acids: CASSSPSGTGDSPLHF. Here the CDR3 DNA reads TGTGCCAGCAGCTCACCCTCCGGGACAGGGGATTCACCCCTCCACTTT.

This clone has a single count. The J gene is TRBJ1-2, the V gene TRBV19, with no clear D. CDR1 and CDR2 (germline): LNHDA, SQIVND (reference sequence). Trimming removed 5 bases from V and 4 bases from J, with 17 bases in between. The CDR3 runs to 15 residues. CDR3 nucleotides: TGTGCCAGTAGTCCCCGGTTAGACGACCTCTATGGCTACACCTTC. Translating it yields CASSPRLDDLYGYTF.

The chain's CDR3 is CASSERALLSLAQPQHF. The CDR3, as DNA: TGTGCCAGCAGTGAAAGGGCCCTCCTGTCGTTAGCTCAGCCCCAGCATTTT. The chain employs TRBV2 and TRBJ1-5; D gene unclear. The germline CDR1 and CDR2 sequences are SNHLY and FYNNEI. The ends were cut back, 2 bases at V and 6 bases at J, with 20 bases in the middle. The CDR3 extends over 17 amino acids.

V and J are TRBV7-2 and TRBJ1-2; TRBD1 might be the D (5 bases). The CDR3 extends over 14 amino acids. V dropped 0 bases and J dropped 6 bases, with 11 bases sitting between them. The germline CDR1 and CDR2 sequences are SGHTA and FQGNSA. The CDR3, as DNA: TGTGCCAGCAGCTTAGCAGGGGCGAAGCATGGCTACACCTTC. This codes for CASSLAGAKHGYTF. Looking up the rest from reference TRBV7-2 and TRBJ1-2 gives the full variable domain: GAGVSQSPSNKVTEKGKDVELRCDPISGHTALYWYRQSLGQGLEFLIYFQGNSAPDKSGLPSDRFSAERTGGSVSTLTIQRTQQEDSAVYLCASSLAGAKHGYTFGSGTRLTVV.

The chain recombines TRBV2 with TRBJ1-2, with TRBD1 as a possible D gene (6 bases). This CDR3 is built from 14 residues. Germline CDR1 reads SNHLY; CDR2 reads FYNNEI. The V and J ends lost 6 bases and 4 bases respectively, with 15 bases between them. This CDR3 reads CASRSGGAIYGYTF. The CDR3 nucleotides read TGTGCCAGCAGGTCGGGGGGCGCGATCTATGGCTACACCTTC.

CDR3 sequence: CASRGQGPSNYGYTF. Written as DNA, the CDR3 is TGTGCCAGCAGGGGACAGGGGCCCTCTAACTATGGCTACACCTTC. This chain uses TRBV27 with TRBJ1-2; the match to TRBD1 covers 10 bases. CDR1 MNHEY and CDR2 SMNVEV come from the germline V gene (reference sequence). The CDR3 runs 15 residues. Trimming took 6 bases from V and 0 from J; bases not matched to a gene: 4.